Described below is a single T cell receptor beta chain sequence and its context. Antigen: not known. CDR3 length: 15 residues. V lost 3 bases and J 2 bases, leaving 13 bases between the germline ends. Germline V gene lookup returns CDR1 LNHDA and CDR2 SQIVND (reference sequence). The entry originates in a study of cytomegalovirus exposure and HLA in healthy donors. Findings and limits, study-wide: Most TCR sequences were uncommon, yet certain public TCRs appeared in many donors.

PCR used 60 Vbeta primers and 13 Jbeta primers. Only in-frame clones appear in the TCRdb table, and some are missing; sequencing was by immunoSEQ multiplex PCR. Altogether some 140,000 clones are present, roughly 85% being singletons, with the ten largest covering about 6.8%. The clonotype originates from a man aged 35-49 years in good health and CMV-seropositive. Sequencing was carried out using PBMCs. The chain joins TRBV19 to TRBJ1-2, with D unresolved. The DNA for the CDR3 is TGTGCCAGTAGTATTTACTACGGCAGAAACTATGGCTACACCTTC. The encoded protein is CASSIYYGRNYGYTF. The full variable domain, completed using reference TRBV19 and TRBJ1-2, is DGGITQSPKYLFRKEGQNVTLSCEQNLNHDAMYWYRQDPGQGLRLIYYSQIVNDFQKGDIAEGYSVSREKKESFPLTVTSAQKNPTAFYLCASSIYYGRNYGYTFGSGTRLTVV.